This entry is about one T cell receptor beta chain. Its antigen remains unidentified. The germline CDR1 and CDR2 sequences are MDHEN and SYDVKM. V was pared by 5 bases and J by 4 bases, with 8 bases between. The CDR3 is 12 amino acids. The source of the sample is a study of human T cells and chemical hapten exposure. Overall study: Alopecia universalis, totalis or areata was present in patients who were mostly female.

Whole-study results and caveats: TCRs at high frequency, those above 1 in 1000, did not change with DPC sensitization.

Time point denoted: patch test 2, 6 weeks after DPC sensitization. Treatment: therapeutic diphenylcyclopropenone sensitization with weekly scalp DPC. TCRdb reprocessed the RACE reads via MiXCR and lists one record per CDR3 protein. Of fewer than 95,000 distinct CDR3 sequences listed, approximately 11% are singletons. The rearrangement joins TRBV28 to TRBJ1-2; no firm D call. Specimen: whole blood, collected in connection with sensitization to the hapten diphenylcyclopropenone (DPC). This TCR came from a man aged 35-49 years with alopecia areata. Some clones in this sample may be carry-over from other donors' samples. The CDR3 nucleotides read TGTGCCAGCAGTCCCGACATCTATGGCTACACCTTC. Its translation: CASSPDIYGYTF.